This TCR beta chain was sequenced during a study of OX40 agonist ivuxolimab in advanced cancers. Measured with immunoSEQ multiplex PCR; TCRdb has only the in-frame clones, and not every one. The repertoire holds about 72,000 clones, with roughly 80% as singletons. V lost 4 bases to trimming and J lost 1 base; unmatched junction nucleotides: 6. CDR3 length equals 15 residues. CDR1 is SGHRS, CDR2 YFSETQ, per germline. The input for sequencing was CD4+ or CD8+ T cells sorted from blood, taken in a trial of the OX40 agonist ivuxolimab. The origin of this receptor is an adult with an advanced solid tumor such as melanoma, head and neck, liver or kidney cancer. This chain links TRBV5-1 with TRBJ2-7, with 9 bases that match TRBD1. The CDR3 reads CASSGDRDGSYEQYF. The CDR3 DNA reads TGCGCCAGCAGCGGGGACAGGGATGGATCCTACGAGCAGTACTTC.